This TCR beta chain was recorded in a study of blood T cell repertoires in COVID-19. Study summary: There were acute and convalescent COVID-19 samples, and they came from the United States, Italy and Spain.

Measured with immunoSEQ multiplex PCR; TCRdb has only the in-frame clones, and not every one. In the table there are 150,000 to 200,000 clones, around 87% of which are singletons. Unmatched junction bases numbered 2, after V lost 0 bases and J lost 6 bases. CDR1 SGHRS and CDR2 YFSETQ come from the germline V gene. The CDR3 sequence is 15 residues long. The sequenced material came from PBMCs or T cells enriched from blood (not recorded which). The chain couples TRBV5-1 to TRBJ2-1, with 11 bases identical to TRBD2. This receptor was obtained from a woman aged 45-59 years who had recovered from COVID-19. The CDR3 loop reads CASSLVTSGVNEQFF. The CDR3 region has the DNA TGCGCCAGCAGCTTGGTGACTAGCGGGGTCAATGAGCAGTTCTTC.